This T cell receptor (beta chain) was identified during a study of shared clonotypes between healthy human individuals. CD45RO-negative CD8 cells positively selected for CCR7 made up the naive population, which excluded terminally differentiated effector memory CD45RA+ cells. Some clones are missing from TCRdb's copy, which holds only in-frame ones; the method was immunoSEQ multiplex PCR. The profile covers 1.5 million to 2.5 million clones, with over 85% appearing a single time and under 1.5% taken by the ten largest. The CDR3 runs 15 residues. Germline-derived CDR1 and CDR2 are SGHNT and YYREEE (reference sequence). Trimming took off 0 bases at V and 1 base at J, with 10 bases between the two ends. A single count supports this clone.

Sequencing was done on a sample of naive CD8+ T cells sorted from blood. This sequence originates from a man younger than 35 in good health. The chain couples TRBV5-4 to TRBJ1-2, with D possibly matching TRBD1 (5 bases). CDR3 residues: CASSLGGALNYGYTF. The CDR3, as DNA: TGTGCCAGCAGCTTGGGAGGGGCGCTTAACTATGGCTACACCTTC.